The 9 T cell receptor beta chains given below trace back to one sample, sequenced in a study of post-analysis software for immune sequencing data. Notes on the study in general: Higher frequency in patients than in controls was seen for roughly five TRBV segments, with TRBV5-6, TRBV5-1 and TRBV20-1 among them.

No antigen has been identified for these receptors. Unique-molecular-identifier-tagged TCR beta cDNA libraries were used. A single record per CDR3 protein comes from TCRdb applying MiXCR to the PCR reads. There are around 200,000 distinct CDR3 sequences in the sample; about 30% occur only once, and 3% to 3.5% lies in the top ten. Sequences were obtained from blood. The source is a girl under 18 with multiple sclerosis.

As for this clonotype: This may stem from a read error, because a much larger clone lies one nucleotide away. For the CDR3, the DNA is TGTGCCAGCAGCTTATGGACAGAAGCCTACGAGCAGTACTTC. Protein: CASSLWTEAYEQYF. This rearrangement joins TRBV7-9 to TRBJ2-7; the D gene is possibly TRBD1 (6 bases). Germline V lookup: CDR1 SEHNR, CDR2 FQNEAQ (reference sequence). The CDR3 length is 14 residues. V gave up 2 bases and J gave up 2 bases, with 10 bases separating them.

Note on this clonotype: This sequence may be a read error, since a much larger clone differs from it by one base. The chain recombines TRBV10-3 with TRBJ1-2; no clear D gene. Germline assignment: CDR1 ENHRY and CDR2 SYGVKD. The CDR3 sequence is 13 residues long. In DNA, the CDR3 is TGTGCCATCAGTGAGGGGCTTTACTATGACTACACCTTC. Amino acid sequence: CAISEGLYYDYTF.

This clonotype was counted at least ten times. The V gene is TRBV11-2, the J gene TRBJ2-7; D is tentatively TRBD1 or TRBD2 (6 bases each). Deletions cut 6 bases from V and 2 bases from J, with 11 bases between. CDR3 length: 13 amino acids. The V gene's germline CDR1 is SGHAT and CDR2 FQNNGV. The CDR3: CASRIRGAYEQYF. CDR3 DNA sequence: TGTGCCAGCAGGATAAGGGGGGCCTACGAGCAGTACTTC.

This clonotype was detected a few times. V is TRBV30 and J is TRBJ2-5; 12 bases match TRBD2. V shed 0 bases, J shed 11 bases, and the junction held 10 bases outside the gene matches. The CDR3 totals 15 residues. The germline V gene has CDR1 GTSNPN and CDR2 SVGIG (reference sequence). The CDR3 DNA follows: TGTGCCTGGAGTGTGGCTAGCGGGGGGGTTAATGAGCAGTACTTC. Amino acid sequence: CAWSVASGGVNEQYF.

This clonotype was counted many times. V usage is TRBV9 and J usage is TRBJ2-4; D gene uncertain. From germline, CDR1 is SGDLS and CDR2 YYNGEE. Trimming took off 0 bases at V and 7 bases at J, with 11 bases between the two ends. The CDR3 has 14 residues. The CDR3 nucleotides are TGTGCCAGCAGCGTAGATCGTTCCTGGAACATTCAGTACTTC. It codes for CASSVDRSWNIQYF. The full variable domain, rest sourced from reference TRBV9 and TRBJ2-4, is DSGVTQTPKHLITATGQRVTLRCSPRSGDLSVYWYQQSLDQGLQFLIQYYNGEERAKGNILERFSAQQFPDLHSELNLSSLELGDSALYFCASSVDRSWNIQYFGAGTRLSVL.

The sample holds a few counts of this clonotype. The junction differs from germline at one of its ends, possibly a read error. The rearrangement uses TRBV28 and TRBJ2-1; D not certain. Germline V lookup: CDR1 MDHEN, CDR2 SYDVKM. The CDR3 is 16 residues long. The CDR3 bases are TGTGCCAGCAGTCCCGTAAAGGAGAGCTCCTACAATGGGCAGTTCTTC. Protein: CASSPVKESSYNGQFF.

In this sample, this clonotype turned up many times. The CDR3, as DNA: TGCAGCGTTGACTCGGGGTCCCACAATGAGCAGTTCTTC. Protein product: CSVDSGSHNEQFF. The gene calls are TRBV29-1 and TRBJ2-1, with D maybe TRBD2 (5 bases). V dropped 3 bases and J dropped 5 bases, with 11 bases sitting between them. This CDR3 is 13 amino acids long. The germline V gene encodes CDR1 SQVTM and CDR2 ANQGSEA.

Worth noting for this clonotype: A much larger clonotype is one base distant, so this may be a read error. The chain recombines TRBV16 with TRBJ2-1; no firm D call. Trimming stripped 4 bases from V and 3 bases from J, with 13 bases between. In germline, CDR1 is KGHSY, CDR2 FQNENV. The CDR3 is 15 amino acids. This CDR3 is CASSPDPPDYNEQFF. The DNA of the CDR3 is TGTGCCAGCAGCCCCGACCCCCCAGACTACAATGAGCAGTTCTTC.

With regard to this clonotype: It is likely a read error, because the conserved phenylalanine at the end of the CDR3 is missing. V and J are TRBV7-9 and TRBJ2-6, with D unclear. The germline V gene has CDR1 SEHNR and CDR2 FQNEAQ (reference sequence). This CDR3 is 18 amino acids long. V lost 4 bases and J lost 1, with 17 bases in between. Here the CDR3 reads CASSSARQASSGANVLTC. In DNA form, the CDR3 reads TGTGCCAGCAGCTCAGCGCGTCAGGCAAGTTCTGGGGCCAACGTCCTGACTTGC.